The 5 T cell receptor beta chains given below trace back to one sample, sequenced in a study of blood T cell repertoires in COVID-19 (dated by TCRdb to the early 2020s). The library was prepared using the immunoSEQ multiplex PCR assay. TCRdb holds this immuneACCESS table with in-frame rearrangements only. Some clones are missing; in checked studies, unresolved V genes explain under half, and the rest has no known cause. This sample is represented by roughly 410,000 clones; around 89% of them were singletons. Jointly, the top ten make up under 2% of the sample. Input material: peripheral blood. The receptors shown here come from a woman between 40 and 55 years old with COVID-19, enrolled during active disease.

This clone was detected only once. This chain connects TRBV30 to TRBJ1-4, with 8 bases matching TRBD1. Germline V CDR1 and CDR2: GTSNPN, SVGIG (reference sequence). The CDR3 is 17 amino acids. J lost 5 bases, V lost 0 bases, and 11 bases had no gene match. The CDR3 DNA reads as TGTGCCTGGAGTGTAGACGTCAGGGGGCTCTCCAATGAAAAACTGTTTTTT. Translating gives CAWSVDVRGLSNEKLFF.

This chain links TRBV5-4 with TRBJ2-5; 9 positions match TRBD1. Trimming at V came to 4 bases and at J to 1 base, leaving 8 bases not matched to a gene. CDR1 SGHNT and CDR2 YYREEE come from the germline V gene (reference sequence). This CDR3 is 16 amino acids long. The CDR3 region has the DNA TGTGCCAGCAGCCCGTCCCGGGACAGGGCCCAAGAGACCCAGTACTTC. It yields the protein CASSPSRDRAQETQYF.

V usage is TRBV29-1 and J usage is TRBJ2-1; maybe TRBD2 (6 bases). V was shortened by 5 bases and J by 4 bases, with 18 bases between the two germline ends. Germline CDR1 reads SQVTM; CDR2 reads ANQGSEA. The CDR3 length is 15 residues. The CDR3 region is CSVNPGLESYNEQFF. Written as DNA, the CDR3 is TGCAGCGTTAATCCGGGACTGGAGTCTTACAATGAGCAGTTCTTC.

The rearrangement links TRBV28 to TRBJ2-2; 9 nucleotides align to TRBD1. CDR3 length: 16 amino acids. The germline gives CDR1 MDHEN, CDR2 SYDVKM. The trim removed 4 bases at V and 3 bases at J, leaving 6 bases unmatched. CDR3 protein: CASSSWTGVDTGELFF. The CDR3 coding sequence is TGTGCCAGCAGTTCATGGACAGGGGTAGACACCGGGGAGCTGTTTTTT.

The chain is built from TRBV27 and TRBJ1-1, with D unresolved. V gave up 4 bases and J gave up 14 bases, with 14 bases separating them. In germline, CDR1 is MNHEY, CDR2 SMNVEV (reference sequence). This CDR3 is 11 amino acids long. The CDR3 DNA is TGTGCCAGCAGTTCCTCAGGTAGAACCTTCTTT. Amino acid sequence: CASSSSGRTFF.